Shown below are 10 T cell receptor beta chains from a single sample sequenced in a study of cytomegalovirus exposure and HLA in healthy donors (dated by TCRdb to between 2016 and 2019). Library preparation was by the immunoSEQ multiplex PCR assay. The multiplex PCR relied on a mix of 60 forward primers for TCR Vbeta segments and 13 reverse primers for TCR Jbeta segments. Sourced from immuneACCESS, this table was stored by TCRdb with only in-frame sequences that have V and J called. A share of the clones is absent; for the studies checked, an unresolved V gene accounts for under half, and the remainder has no known explanation. This sample gives 150,000 or so clones in total; around three quarters of them show up just once. Jointly, the top ten make up 6.5% to 7% of the sample. Input material: PBMCs. These receptors came from a woman in her thirties or forties in good health and CMV-seropositive.

The chain has TRBV6-1 and TRBJ2-1, with 8 bases aligning to TRBD1. There are 18 residues in the CDR3. Germline values: CDR1 MNHNS, CDR2 SASEGT. Germline trimming cut 3 bases from V and 3 bases from J; bases unmatched to any gene: 13. The CDR3 protein is CASSEANFPGQVYNEQFF. The CDR3 DNA reads TGTGCCAGCAGTGAGGCTAACTTTCCGGGACAGGTCTACAATGAGCAGTTCTTC.

CDR3 region: CASRTQGSTEAFF. As DNA, the CDR3 is TGTGCCAGCAGAACCCAGGGGTCCACTGAAGCTTTCTTT. The chain uses TRBV25-1 and TRBJ1-1; perhaps TRBD1 as D (6 bases). Per germline, CDR1 MGHDK and CDR2 SYGVNS. CDR3 length: 13 residues. Between the trimmed V and J ends, which lost 6 bases and 4 bases, there was a span of 12 bases.

This chain joins TRBV5-1 and TRBJ2-5; TRBD2 aligns across 7 bases. Germline lookup yields CDR1 SGHRS and CDR2 YFSETQ. This CDR3 has 14 residues. V lost 2 bases, J lost 3 bases, and 4 bases stayed unmatched. CDR3 nucleotides: TGCGCCAGCAGCTTCGCGGGGGATAAAGAGACCCAGTACTTC. Its translation: CASSFAGDKETQYF.

The rearrangement joins TRBV5-1 to TRBJ2-3, with 8 bases lining up with TRBD2. The V and J ends lost 3 bases and 0 bases, in that order; junction bases with no gene match: 6. This CDR3 is built from 16 residues. Germline V lookup: CDR1 SGHRS, CDR2 YFSETQ. In DNA, the CDR3 is TGCGCCAGCAGCTGGCTCGGGGGGGCTAGCACAGATACGCAGTATTTT. Amino acid sequence: CASSWLGGASTDTQYF.

V is TRBV5-4 and J is TRBJ1-1; D might be TRBD1 (5 bases). The ends were cut back, 0 bases at V and 0 bases at J, with 6 bases in the middle. CDR1 SGHNT and CDR2 YYREEE come from the germline V gene (reference sequence). This CDR3 contains 14 residues. The CDR3 DNA reads as TGTGCCAGCAGCTTGGAAGGGGTGAACACTGAAGCTTTCTTT. Protein: CASSLEGVNTEAFF.

This rearrangement joins TRBV23-1 to TRBJ1-1; D call uncertain. TRBV23-1 is recorded as an ORF, its role being uncertain. Between the trimmed V and J ends, which lost 2 bases and 6 bases, there was a span of 16 bases. The CDR3 has 15 amino acids. The CDR3 here is CASSQDGSVDPEAFF. In DNA, the CDR3 is TGCGCCAGCAGTCAAGATGGCAGCGTGGATCCTGAAGCTTTCTTT.

V gene TRBV7-6 combines with J gene TRBJ1-1; D perhaps matches TRBD1 (5 bases). This CDR3 has 14 amino acids. Germline loops: CDR1 SGHVS, CDR2 FNYEAQ. V dropped 5 bases and J dropped 5 bases, with 15 bases sitting between them. The DNA for the CDR3 is TGTGCCAGCAGCGTGGCAGGGATTGGGACTGAAGCTTTCTTT. Its protein is CASSVAGIGTEAFF. The full variable domain, rest sourced from reference TRBV7-6 and TRBJ1-1, is GAGVSQSPRYKVTKRGQDVALRCDPISGHVSLYWYRQALGQGPEFLTYFNYEAQQDKSGLPNDRFSAERPEGSISTLTIQRTEQRDSAMYRCASSVAGIGTEAFFGQGTRLTVV.

The chain carries TRBV9 and TRBJ2-1, with unresolved D. The V and J ends lost 0 bases and 9 bases respectively, with 19 bases between them. The CDR3 loop spans 16 amino acids. From germline, CDR1 is SGDLS and CDR2 YYNGEE. CDR3 residues: CASSVGSITLLREQFF. Here the CDR3 DNA reads TGTGCCAGCAGCGTAGGAAGCATCACCCTACTCCGTGAGCAGTTCTTC.

The J gene is TRBJ2-7, the V gene TRBV2; no firm D call. V was trimmed by 7 bases and J by 0 bases, leaving 7 bases between them. The CDR3 length is 12 residues. The germline CDR1 and CDR2 sequences are SNHLY and FYNNEI. The CDR3 here is CASMGLSYEQYF. The CDR3 nucleotides read TGTGCCAGCATGGGCCTCTCCTACGAGCAGTACTTC. Full variable domain (missing parts from reference TRBV2 and TRBJ2-7): EPEVTQTPSHQVTQMGQEVILRCVPISNHLYFYWYRQILGQKVEFLVSFYNNEISEKSEIFDDQFSVERPDGSNFTLKIRSTKLEDSAMYFCASMGLSYEQYFGPGTRLTVT.

V and J are TRBV6-6 and TRBJ1-3; unclear D gene. V lost 4 bases to trimming and J lost 2 bases, with 15 bases between them. The germline V gene encodes CDR1 MNHNY and CDR2 SVGAGI (reference sequence). The CDR3 contains 16 residues. The CDR3 reads CASSFLLGSAGNTIYF. DNA for the CDR3: TGTGCCAGCAGTTTTCTCCTCGGCAGCGCTGGAAACACCATATATTTT.